This T cell receptor beta chain is from a study of cytomegalovirus exposure and HLA in healthy donors. Study-level points and caveats: Previous analysis showed most TCR beta V segments were productive about 87% or about 30% of the time. Analyses of presence/absence relied on an assumption of roughly uniform sequencing depth across donors. Most sequenced TCRs were rare (though some public TCRs occurred in many donors). Investigators reported around 150 TCR beta chains as tied to cytomegalovirus.

About this clone itself: Its antigen remains unidentified.

60 Vbeta and 13 Jbeta primers were used in PCR. Libraries were prepared by immunoSEQ multiplex PCR; TCRdb keeps only in-frame clonotypes and omits some of them. The sample has a few hundred thousand clones, about three quarters seen once. This CDR3 has 13 residues. J gave up 7 bases and V 0 bases, and 2 bases lay outside the gene matches. Germline CDR1 reads SGDLS; CDR2 reads YYNGEE. The chain is built from TRBV9 and TRBJ1-2, with 8 bases aligning to TRBD1. The receptor comes from a man aged 18 to 35 in good health and CMV-seronegative. The sample comprised PBMCs. The CDR3 DNA is TGTGCCAGCAGCGTAGAACAGGGGGGTGGCTACACCTTC. Encoded protein: CASSVEQGGGYTF.